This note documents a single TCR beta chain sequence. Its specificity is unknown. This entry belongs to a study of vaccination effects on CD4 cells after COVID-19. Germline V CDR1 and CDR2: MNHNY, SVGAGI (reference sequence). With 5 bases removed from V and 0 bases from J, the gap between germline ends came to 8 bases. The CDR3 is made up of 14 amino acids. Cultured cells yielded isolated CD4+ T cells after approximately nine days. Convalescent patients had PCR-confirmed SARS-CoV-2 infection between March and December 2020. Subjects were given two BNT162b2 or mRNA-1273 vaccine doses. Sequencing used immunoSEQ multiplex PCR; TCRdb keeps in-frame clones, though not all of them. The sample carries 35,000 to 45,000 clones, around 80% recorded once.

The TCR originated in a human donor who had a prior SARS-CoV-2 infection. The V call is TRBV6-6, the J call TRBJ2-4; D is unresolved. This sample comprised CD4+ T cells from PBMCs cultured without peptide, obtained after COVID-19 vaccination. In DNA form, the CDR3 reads TGTGCCAGCAGTGAGAGTTTAGCCAAAAACATTCAGTACTTC. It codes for CASSESLAKNIQYF.